A single sample is the source of the 17 T cell receptor beta chains below, sequenced in a study of cytomegalovirus exposure and HLA in healthy donors. Amplification used 60 Vbeta primers and 13 Jbeta primers. Generated by immunoSEQ multiplex PCR, the TCRdb table keeps only in-frame clones and is missing some. The sample includes 50,000 to 65,000 clones, 72% of them seen just once. Sequenced sample: PBMCs. The receptors were gathered from a woman in her forties or fifties in good health and CMV-seropositive.

This chain connects TRBV28 to TRBJ1-1; D ambiguous. V dropped 8 bases and J dropped 2 bases, with 12 bases sitting between them. CDR1 is MDHEN, CDR2 SYDVKM, per germline. The CDR3 contains 13 residues. For the CDR3, the DNA is TGTGCCAGCGAGCCGCATGGTAACACTGAAGCTTTCTTT. Its translation is CASEPHGNTEAFF. Based on the CDR3 plus reference TRBV28 and TRBJ1-1, the full variable domain is DVKVTQSSRYLVKRTGEKVFLECVQDMDHENMFWYRQDPGLGLRLIYFSYDVKMKEKGDIPEGYSVSREKKERFSLILESASTNQTSMYLCASEPHGNTEAFFGQGTRLTVV.

The chain uses TRBV6-6 and TRBJ2-3; 7 bases fit TRBD1. After removal of 0 bases from V and 5 bases from J, the junction contained 8 bases not matched to a gene. In germline, CDR1 is MNHNY, CDR2 SVGAGI (reference sequence). The CDR3 extends over 16 amino acids. The chain's CDR3 is CASSYSSVGGEDTQYF. CDR3 in DNA: TGTGCCAGCAGTTACTCGAGTGTAGGGGGCGAAGATACGCAGTATTTT.

Only a few counts were recorded for this clone. The chain joins TRBV19 to TRBJ2-1; D is undetermined. Deletions cut 5 bases from V and 0 bases from J, with 8 bases between. Germline CDR1 and CDR2: LNHDA and SQIVND (reference sequence). The CDR3 loop spans 14 amino acids. CDR3 nucleotides: TGTGCCAGTAGTGCTCCACACTCCTACAATGAGCAGTTCTTC. Amino acid sequence: CASSAPHSYNEQFF.

This clone was picked up a small number of times. The rearrangement links TRBV9 to TRBJ1-4, with 7 positions matching TRBD1. The CDR3 has 16 amino acids. The germline V gene has CDR1 SGDLS and CDR2 YYNGEE. Trimming removed 2 bases from V and 8 bases from J; junction bases left unmatched: 12. The CDR3 DNA sequence: TGTGCCAGCAGCGTGAGGGGGGACAGCCTTTACGAAAAACTGTTTTTT. Translated: CASSVRGDSLYEKLFF.

This chain connects TRBV9 to TRBJ1-3; D not certain. This CDR3 has 15 residues. Trimming cost V 4 bases and J 2 bases, with 13 bases left between them. CDR1 is SGDLS, CDR2 YYNGEE, per germline. CDR3 coding DNA: TGTGCCAGCAGCCTACTCGGGGATCCTGGAAACACCATATATTTT. Encoded protein: CASSLLGDPGNTIYF.

This chain links TRBV6-1 with TRBJ2-7, with D possibly matching TRBD2 (6 bases). V lost 6 bases and J lost 3, with 15 bases in between. Germline CDR1 reads MNHNS; CDR2 reads SASEGT. The CDR3 has 14 residues. CDR3 amino acids: CASRMEGRGYEQYF. For the CDR3, the DNA is TGTGCCAGCAGAATGGAGGGTAGAGGCTACGAGCAGTACTTC.

This sequence joins TRBV28 and TRBJ1-2; TRBD1 is a possible D gene (6 bases). The germline V gene encodes CDR1 MDHEN and CDR2 SYDVKM. Trimming took 7 bases from V and 8 from J, leaving 20 bases between them. The CDR3 runs to 14 residues. The CDR3 region is CASTPWGPSYGYTF. CDR3 DNA: TGTGCCAGCACCCCCTGGGGGCCAAGTTACGGCTACACCTTC.

The chain uses TRBV21-1 and TRBJ1-2. TRBV21-1 is noted as a pseudogene. This CDR3 has 17 amino acids. The CDR3 protein is CASSKTRPARGGNGYTF. The CDR3 nucleotides read TGTGCCAGCAGCAAAACTAGGCCCGCAAGGGGGGGGAATGGCTACACCTTC.

This chain connects TRBV29-1 to TRBJ2-1; D call uncertain. CDR1 and CDR2 (germline): SQVTM, ANQGSEA. The CDR3 covers 12 residues. V lost 3 bases and J 4 bases, leaving 7 bases between the germline ends. The chain's CDR3 is CSVEGIYNEQFF. CDR3 DNA sequence: TGCAGCGTTGAGGGCATTTACAATGAGCAGTTCTTC.

The J gene is TRBJ2-7, the V gene TRBV19; D is ambiguous. With 0 bases removed from V and 4 bases from J, the gap between germline ends came to 4 bases. CDR1 and CDR2 (germline): LNHDA, SQIVND (reference sequence). The CDR3 has 12 residues. The CDR3 here is CASSIDEYEQYF. In DNA, the CDR3 is TGTGCCAGTAGTATAGACGAGTACGAGCAGTACTTC.

V gene TRBV2 combines with J gene TRBJ2-4, with D tentatively TRBD1 (5 bases). The germline V gene has CDR1 SNHLY and CDR2 FYNNEI. The CDR3 sequence is 15 residues long. V dropped 6 bases and J dropped 0 bases, with 12 bases sitting between them. CDR3 sequence reads: CASSLDSLAKNIQYF. Written as DNA, the CDR3 is TGTGCCAGCAGCCTTGACAGTCTAGCCAAAAACATTCAGTACTTC.

This clone occurred a few times. The rearrangement links TRBV5-6 to TRBJ2-1; D is possibly TRBD1 (6 bases). CDR3 length: 16 amino acids. V was trimmed by 3 bases and J by 3 bases, leaving 16 bases between them. CDR1 SGHDT and CDR2 YYEEEE come from the germline V gene. The CDR3 is CASSSTGIRDYNEQFF. The CDR3 DNA sequence: TGTGCCAGCAGCTCCACAGGGATAAGGGACTACAATGAGCAGTTCTTC.

The rearrangement links TRBV5-1 to TRBJ2-3, with a possible D match to TRBD2 (5 bases). From germline, CDR1 is SGHRS and CDR2 YFSETQ. The length of the CDR3 is 15 residues. Trimming cost V 0 bases and J 5 bases, with 13 bases left between them. DNA for the CDR3: TGCGCCAGCAGCTTGGGGGGAGTGGGAAGAGATACGCAGTATTTT. Translated, it gives CASSLGGVGRDTQYF. Combining the CDR3 with reference TRBV5-1 and TRBJ2-3 gives the whole variable domain KAGVTQTPRYLIKTRGQQVTLSCSPISGHRSVSWYQQTPGQGLQFLFEYFSETQRNKGNFPGRFSGRQFSNSRSEMNVSTLELGDSALYLCASSLGGVGRDTQYFGPGTRLTVL.

This clone has more than one count but fewer than ten. V usage is TRBV6-1 and J usage is TRBJ1-2, with 9 bases aligning to TRBD1. The CDR3 is 14 amino acids. Trimming took 0 bases from V and 8 from J; bases not matched to a gene: 4. Germline lookup yields CDR1 MNHNS and CDR2 SASEGT. DNA of the CDR3: TGTGCCAGCAGTGAAGCGGGGACAGGGTACGGCTACACCTTC. Encoded protein: CASSEAGTGYGYTF.

The chain joins TRBV10-3 to TRBJ2-1; 12 bases map to TRBD2. V dropped 1 base and J dropped 10; count of bases not matched to a gene: 11. The CDR3 runs 17 residues. Germline V gene data show CDR1 as ENHRY and CDR2 as SYGVKD. Written as DNA, the CDR3 is TGTGCCATCAGTGAGTTCAAACCTAGCGGGGGGGCGAACGAGCAGTTCTTC. Residues: CAISEFKPSGGANEQFF.

V and J are TRBV7-2 and TRBJ2-2; 8 bases fit TRBD1. This CDR3 is built from 15 residues. The germline CDR1 and CDR2 sequences are SGHTA and FQGNSA. V lost 1 base and J lost 4; bases outside the gene matches: 2. CDR3 nucleotides: TGTGCCAGCAGCTTAGGGGGGACAGGCACCGGGGAGCTGTTTTTT. It encodes CASSLGGTGTGELFF. Based on the CDR3 plus reference TRBV7-2 and TRBJ2-2, the full variable domain is GAGVSQSPSNKVTEKGKDVELRCDPISGHTALYWYRQSLGQGLEFLIYFQGNSAPDKSGLPSDRFSAERTGGSVSTLTIQRTQQEDSAVYLCASSLGGTGTGELFFGEGSRLTVL.

The rearrangement joins TRBV11-3 to TRBJ2-1, with TRBD2 matching 8 bases. Trimming cost V 5 bases and J 6 bases; bases outside gene matches: 9. Germline V gene sequence: CDR1 SGHNT, CDR2 YENEEA. This CDR3 spans 15 amino acids. CDR3 DNA sequence: TGTGCCAGCAGCAAGGGCCGGACTAGCATCAATGAGCAGTTCTTC. Its protein is CASSKGRTSINEQFF.